This T cell receptor (beta chain) appears in the sequencing data of a study of cytomegalovirus exposure and HLA in healthy donors. The protocol was immunoSEQ multiplex PCR, while the TCRdb copy is restricted to in-frame clones and leaves out a portion. Of 150,000 to 200,000 clones listed, less than 90% are singletons. Study-level points and caveats: Some public TCRs appeared in many individuals, while most sequences were rare.

As to this clone: Antigen unknown.

Per germline, CDR1 LNHDA and CDR2 SQIVND (reference sequence). Trimming took 3 bases from V and 8 from J, leaving 16 bases between them. CDR3 length: 14 amino acids. The sequence was obtained from a woman aged 30 to 39 in good health and CMV-seronegative. Sequencing input: PBMCs. The chain uses TRBV19 and TRBJ1-2; the D gene is possibly TRBD1 (6 bases). The CDR3: CASSISAGVFGYTF. CDR3 bases: TGTGCCAGTAGTATCTCGGCAGGGGTGTTCGGCTACACCTTC.